These 4 T cell receptor beta chains originate from one sample sequenced in a study of beta chain features in type 1 diabetes. Study-wide points: Researchers report that Type 1 diabetes patients had moderately but significantly shorter TCRB CDR3s across all four CD4+ subsets.

These TCRs' antigens remain unknown. The study reverse transcribed the entire isolated RNA, so it sequenced expressed TCRB transcripts. TCRdb's table, derived via immunoSEQ multiplex PCR, lists solely in-frame clones and lacks some. The sample includes 240,000 or so clones, around 13% of them seen just once. The sequenced sample consisted of naive CD4+ T cells from blood. The receptors come from a man aged 25-40 years with type 1 diabetes.

The chain is built from TRBV7-2 and TRBJ2-5, with TRBD2 matching 10 bases. V trimming: 7 bases; J trimming: 4 bases; junction bases outside the gene matches: 12. Per the germline V gene, CDR1 is SGHTA and CDR2 is FQGNSA. The CDR3 sequence is 16 residues long. CDR3 nucleotide sequence: TGTGCCAGCACCTCAGCGGGAGGGCCCCGGGGAGAGACCCAGTACTTC. Encoded protein: CASTSAGGPRGETQYF.

The chain combines TRBV25-1 with TRBJ1-2; D gene ambiguous. V was shortened by 6 bases and J by 8 bases, with 19 bases between the two germline ends. The CDR3 sequence is 14 residues long. The germline gives CDR1 MGHDK, CDR2 SYGVNS. The CDR3 is CASRPLAMNRGYTF. The CDR3 DNA reads as TGTGCCAGCAGGCCCTTAGCCATGAATCGGGGCTACACCTTC.

The rearrangement uses TRBV6-5 and TRBJ2-1, with 11 positions matching TRBD2. J gave up 10 bases and V 2 bases, and 10 bases lay outside the gene matches. The CDR3 covers 16 residues. Germline CDR1 MNHEY, CDR2 SVGAGI. This chain's CDR3 is CASSYTTSGSDGEQFF. CDR3 coding DNA: TGTGCCAGCAGTTACACCACTAGCGGGAGCGATGGGGAGCAGTTCTTC.

This clone was counted between two and nine times. V is TRBV15 and J is TRBJ2-2, with TRBD2 matching 11 bases. V lost 3 bases to trimming and J lost 5 bases; unmatched junction nucleotides: 17. Germline V gives CDR1 LNHNV, CDR2 YYDKDF (reference sequence). The length of the CDR3 is 20 residues. Here the CDR3 reads CATSRVQLQPGLADTGELFF. The CDR3 DNA sequence: TGTGCCACCAGCAGGGTCCAACTGCAACCGGGACTAGCGGATACCGGGGAGCTGTTTTTT.